The 28 T cell receptor beta chains in this list originate from one sample, sequenced in a study of OX40 agonist ivuxolimab in advanced cancers. The library relied on the immunoSEQ multiplex PCR assay. Held by TCRdb, this immuneACCESS table contains in-frame sequences only and omits some clones. Under half of the omission traces to an unresolved V gene where checked; the cause of the rest is unknown. Here the sample has roughly 28,000 clones; 75% to 85% occur a single time. The ten largest clonotypes hold approximately 20% of the sample. Sample: CD4+ or CD8+ T cells sorted from blood, taken in a trial of the OX40 agonist ivuxolimab. These TCRs come from an adult with an advanced solid tumor such as melanoma, head and neck, liver or kidney cancer.

The V call is TRBV7-9, the J call TRBJ2-7; D is uncertain. The germline CDR1 and CDR2 sequences are SEHNR and FQNEAQ (reference sequence). The CDR3 spans 11 residues. The ends were cut back, 3 bases at V and 6 bases at J, with 6 bases in the middle. The CDR3, as DNA: TGTGCCAGCAGCTTTGGCTTCGAGCAGTACTTC. Protein: CASSFGFEQYF.

This chain links TRBV6-1 with TRBJ2-5; D not certain. V was pared by 1 base and J by 4 bases, with 13 bases between. The CDR3 runs 15 residues. Per germline, CDR1 MNHNS and CDR2 SASEGT. In nucleotides, the CDR3 is TGTGCCAGCAGTGAAGGGCTAGTGGGTCCAGAGACCCAGTACTTC. This gives the protein CASSEGLVGPETQYF.

V and J are TRBV6-5 and TRBJ2-1, with 10 bases matching TRBD1. The CDR3 length is 16 residues. V gave up 4 bases and J gave up 3 bases; unmatched junction bases: 6. Germline V CDR1 and CDR2: MNHEY, SVGAGI. The chain's CDR3 is CASSLTGGLVYNEQFF. The CDR3 nucleotides read TGTGCCAGCAGTTTGACAGGGGGCCTGGTCTACAATGAGCAGTTCTTC.

The genes are TRBV5-1 and TRBJ2-1; TRBD2 agrees at 9 bases. The germline CDR1 and CDR2 sequences are SGHRS and YFSETQ. The junction had 4 bases not matched to a gene; V was cut back by 0 bases and J by 6 bases. The CDR3 has 15 residues. The CDR3 region is CASSLVKLAGNEQFF. DNA for the CDR3: TGCGCCAGCAGCTTGGTAAAACTAGCGGGCAATGAGCAGTTCTTC.

The chain has TRBV28 and TRBJ2-7; 8 positions agree with TRBD1. This CDR3 is 15 amino acids long. With 4 bases clipped from V and 3 bases from J, the junction kept 8 bases outside the gene matches. CDR1 is MDHEN and CDR2 is SYDVKM in the germline V gene. The CDR3 nucleotides are TGTGCCAGCAGTTCATCGGACAGGGAGTTCTACGAGCAGTACTTC. Its protein is CASSSSDREFYEQYF.

The rearrangement links TRBV6-1 to TRBJ2-3; D is possibly TRBD1 or TRBD2 (6 bases each). Deletions cut 10 bases from V and 4 bases from J, with 15 bases between. The length of the CDR3 is 13 residues. Germline assignment: CDR1 MNHNS and CDR2 SASEGT. CDR3 in DNA: TGTGCCACCCTAAAGGGGGGCCCAGATACGCAGTATTTT. Residues: CATLKGGPDTQYF.

The V call is TRBV28, the J call TRBJ1-1, with 11 bases fitting TRBD1. V was clipped by 5 bases and J by 1 base; unmatched bases: 9. Looked up from germline, CDR1 is MDHEN and CDR2 is SYDVKM. The CDR3 loop spans 17 amino acids. In DNA form, the CDR3 reads TGTGCCAGCAGTAGGGTCCGGGACAGGGGGAAGAACACTGAAGCTTTCTTT. This codes for CASSRVRDRGKNTEAFF.

The rearrangement joins TRBV15 to TRBJ2-7, with TRBD2 identical over 12 bases. J gave up 3 bases and V 5 bases, and 11 bases lay outside the gene matches. Germline lookup yields CDR1 LNHNV and CDR2 YYDKDF (reference sequence). This CDR3 spans 17 amino acids. The DNA of the CDR3 is TGTGCCACCAGCCCCCGGGGTGGACTAGCGGGAATCTACGAGCAGTACTTC. This codes for CATSPRGGLAGIYEQYF.

The J gene is TRBJ2-7, the V gene TRBV2, with TRBD2 matching over 14 bases. With V trimmed by 4 bases and J by 5 bases, 7 bases remained unmatched. CDR1 SNHLY and CDR2 FYNNEI come from the germline V gene. The CDR3 contains 16 residues. CDR3 protein: CASSAPTSGRANEQYF. The CDR3 coding sequence is TGTGCCAGCAGTGCCCCGACTAGCGGGAGGGCGAACGAGCAGTACTTC. Using reference TRBV2 and TRBJ2-7 for the parts outside the CDR3, the full variable domain is EPEVTQTPSHQVTQMGQEVILRCVPISNHLYFYWYRQILGQKVEFLVSFYNNEISEKSEIFDDQFSVERPDGSNFTLKIRSTKLEDSAMYFCASSAPTSGRANEQYFGPGTRLTVT.

This clone was counted a single time. The CDR3 coding sequence is TGTGCCAGCAGTGAAGCGAACACCGGGGAGCTGTTTTTT. This codes for CASSEANTGELFF. This chain joins TRBV6-1 and TRBJ2-2; D call uncertain. This CDR3 comprises 13 residues. With 0 bases removed from V and 1 base from J, the gap between germline ends came to 0 bases. The germline CDR1 and CDR2 sequences are MNHNS and SASEGT.

CDR3 DNA: TGTGCCAGCAGCTTAAAGGGGAGGGCCGAGCAGTACTTC. Amino acid sequence: CASSLKGRAEQYF. V and J are TRBV7-9 and TRBJ2-7; 7 bases are a match to TRBD2. The CDR3 is 13 amino acids. The trim removed 2 bases at V and 6 bases at J, leaving 4 bases unmatched. Germline assignment: CDR1 SEHNR and CDR2 FQNEAQ (reference sequence).

The rearrangement links TRBV28 to TRBJ2-7; 9 nucleotides agree with TRBD1. This CDR3 is 15 amino acids long. The V and J ends lost 5 bases and 3 bases, in that order; junction bases with no gene match: 8. Germline CDR1 is MDHEN and CDR2 is SYDVKM. This CDR3 reads CASSPTTGGFYEQYF. The CDR3 DNA reads as TGTGCCAGCAGTCCTACGACAGGGGGATTCTACGAGCAGTACTTC.

The table lists this clone with a few counts. The chain recombines TRBV7-9 with TRBJ1-1; D remains unclear. The CDR3 totals 15 residues. Germline loops: CDR1 SEHNR, CDR2 FQNEAQ (reference sequence). V gave up 6 bases and J gave up 3 bases, with 17 bases separating them. The CDR3 region is CASREEKAGHTEAFF. In nucleotides, the CDR3 is TGTGCCAGCAGAGAGGAGAAAGCGGGTCACACTGAAGCTTTCTTT.

Note on this clone: Distinct nucleotide sequences in the sample also encode this CDR3. V and J are TRBV27 and TRBJ2-7, with D possibly called TRBD1 or TRBD2 (5 bases each). The CDR3 totals 14 residues. Looked up from germline, CDR1 is MNHEY and CDR2 is SMNVEV (reference sequence). V gave up 3 bases and J gave up 2 bases, with 11 bases separating them. The CDR3 DNA is TGTGCCAGCAGTTTGGCCGGGGCAACCTACGAGCAGTACTTC. It yields the protein CASSLAGATYEQYF.

The chain recombines TRBV7-6 with TRBJ1-1; 8 bases are a match to TRBD1. Looked up from germline, CDR1 is SGHVS and CDR2 is FNYEAQ. CDR3 length: 17 amino acids. The ends lost 1 base at V and 6 bases at J; junction bases unmatched: 13. This CDR3 reads CASSLGQGAGDGAEAFF. The CDR3 region has the DNA TGTGCCAGCAGCTTAGGGCAGGGGGCGGGTGACGGGGCTGAAGCTTTCTTT.

Only one count was recorded for this clone. The CDR3 sequence: CASSAGSSYNEQFF. DNA of the CDR3: TGTGCCAGCAGCGCCGGGAGCTCCTACAATGAGCAGTTCTTC. This chain joins TRBV9 and TRBJ2-1, with a possible D match to TRBD2 (6 bases). CDR1 SGDLS and CDR2 YYNGEE come from the germline V gene. The V and J ends lost 3 bases and 0 bases respectively, with 7 bases between them. This CDR3 region has 14 residues.

The chain has TRBV5-1 and TRBJ2-7; a possible D gene is TRBD2 (7 bases). Between the trimmed V and J ends, which lost 0 bases and 4 bases, there was a span of 14 bases. The germline V gene has CDR1 SGHRS and CDR2 YFSETQ. This CDR3 contains 15 residues. The CDR3 loop is CASSLAGGAVYEQYF. Here the CDR3 DNA reads TGCGCCAGCAGCTTGGCGGGGGGCGCGGTTTACGAGCAGTACTTC.

This rearrangement joins TRBV28 to TRBJ2-7; perhaps TRBD2 as D (5 bases). Germline CDR1 is MDHEN and CDR2 is SYDVKM. The length of the CDR3 is 17 residues. Trimming removed 0 bases at V and 2 bases at J, with 17 bases between. In nucleotides, the CDR3 is TGTGCCAGCAGTTTATGGGCACCCGGCGGGTCGACCTACGAGCAGTACTTC. It yields the protein CASSLWAPGGSTYEQYF.

This clone was seen only once. V is TRBV9 and J is TRBJ2-1, with D tentatively TRBD2 (7 bases). From germline, CDR1 is SGDLS and CDR2 YYNGEE. The CDR3 runs to 16 residues. The ends were cut back, 4 bases at V and 4 bases at J, with 18 bases in the middle. The CDR3 DNA is TGTGCCAGCAGCCCCGGGGAGGGGGTATCATACAATGAGCAGTTCTTC. The encoded protein is CASSPGEGVSYNEQFF.

This sequence joins TRBV6-1 and TRBJ2-2; the D gene could be TRBD1 or TRBD2 (6 bases each). V was trimmed by 4 bases and J by 3 bases, leaving 15 bases between them. This CDR3 has 16 residues. Looked up from germline, CDR1 is MNHNS and CDR2 is SASEGT. The CDR3 DNA is TGTGCCAGCAGTGCGCCCCGGGGGCAGGACACCGGGGAGCTGTTTTTT. It translates to CASSAPRGQDTGELFF.

The chain has TRBV4-2 and TRBJ1-2; D possibly corresponds to TRBD1 (5 bases). CDR3 length: 16 residues. V was clipped by 3 bases and J by 6 bases, with 20 bases between them. Germline V gene lookup returns CDR1 LGHNA and CDR2 YNFKEQ. CDR3 loop: CASSQEDTFRGHGYTF. The CDR3 bases are TGTGCCAGCAGCCAGGAAGATACTTTTCGGGGCCATGGCTACACCTTC.

The chain employs TRBV5-6 and TRBJ2-1; 8 bases align to TRBD2. The CDR3 is made up of 15 amino acids. V was clipped by 1 base and J by 7 bases; unmatched bases: 7. CDR1 SGHDT and CDR2 YYEEEE come from the germline V gene. CDR3 in DNA: TGTGCCAGCAGCTTGCGGGGACTAGTATGGAATGAGCAGTTCTTC. Translating gives CASSLRGLVWNEQFF.

The V call is TRBV4-3, the J call TRBJ1-1; the D is unclear. CDR3 length: 15 amino acids. CDR1 is LGHNA and CDR2 is YSLEER in the germline V gene. Trimming left V 4 bases short and J 4 bases short, with 16 bases between. CDR3 coding DNA: TGCGCCAGCAGCCGAGCAGAGGTTGGAGCCACTGAAGCTTTCTTT. Amino acid sequence: CASSRAEVGATEAFF.

This chain links TRBV27 with TRBJ2-7; the D gene could be TRBD1 or TRBD2 (5 bases each). V was clipped by 5 bases and J by 0 bases, with 17 bases between them. The CDR3 has 16 amino acids. Germline values: CDR1 MNHEY, CDR2 SMNVEV (reference sequence). CDR3 loop: CASSTSPGPLSYEQYF. The CDR3 DNA follows: TGTGCCAGCAGTACCTCGCCGGGGCCCCTCTCCTACGAGCAGTACTTC.

For this clone: The sample has other DNA sequences that encode this CDR3 too. The chain recombines TRBV5-5 with TRBJ2-7; TRBD2 is a possible D gene (5 bases). This CDR3 contains 13 residues. Trimming took 0 bases from V and 3 from J, leaving 7 bases between them. Germline loops: CDR1 SGHKS, CDR2 YYEKEE (reference sequence). The CDR3 reads CASSLGGYYEQYF. For the CDR3, the DNA is TGTGCCAGCAGCTTGGGCGGGTACTACGAGCAGTACTTC.

The rearrangement joins TRBV27 to TRBJ2-3; no clear D gene. Trimming shortened V by 3 bases and J by 0 bases, and 4 bases separated the two germline ends. Germline V gene lookup returns CDR1 MNHEY and CDR2 SMNVEV (reference sequence). The CDR3 length is 13 residues. The CDR3 loop is CASSLFSTDTQYF. The CDR3 DNA follows: TGTGCCAGCAGTTTGTTCAGCACAGATACGCAGTATTTT.

The gene calls are TRBV7-2 and TRBJ2-1, with TRBD2 identical over 10 bases. The trim removed 5 bases at V and 8 bases at J, leaving 12 bases unmatched. The CDR3 consists of 16 residues. In germline, CDR1 is SGHTA, CDR2 FQGNSA. The CDR3: CASSPTQAGGLYEQFF. DNA for the CDR3: TGTGCCAGCAGCCCTACCCAAGCGGGGGGGTTATATGAGCAGTTCTTC.

V usage is TRBV7-9 and J usage is TRBJ2-7, with no clear D. This CDR3 comprises 11 residues. Per germline, CDR1 SEHNR and CDR2 FQNEAQ (reference sequence). With 1 base removed from V and 9 bases from J, the gap between germline ends came to 7 bases. CDR3 in amino acids: CASSLGTGQYF. The CDR3 region has the DNA TGTGCCAGCAGCTTAGGAACGGGGCAGTACTTC.